Listed below are T cell receptor beta chains from one sample, sequenced in a study of T cell repertoires in cytomegalovirus infection. MiXCR, run by TCRdb on the reads, gives a single entry per CDR3 protein. The sample has approximately 290,000 distinct CDR3 sequences; about 26% are singletons. The specimen was PBMCs. The source is a human donor in good health (CMV status not recorded). Some clones in this sample may be carry-over from other donors' samples. Both conserved end residues are trimmed from each CDR3. Fields, in order: J gene, V gene, CDR3 protein.

j_gene: TRBJ2-7; v_gene: TRBV2; CDR3aa: ASSEIGREVRFAYEQY
j_gene: TRBJ2-3; v_gene: TRBV27; CDR3aa: ASSLYRTGIQDTQY
j_gene: TRBJ2-2; v_gene: TRBV6-2/TRBV6-3; CDR3aa: ASSYSRWGADTGELF
j_gene: TRBJ1-4; v_gene: TRBV12-3/TRBV12-4; CDR3aa: ASSFRGALNEKLF
j_gene: TRBJ1-1; v_gene: TRBV27; CDR3aa: ASSLGGGQGFRTEAF
j_gene: TRBJ2-5; v_gene: TRBV12-3/TRBV12-4; CDR3aa: ASRSTKQGEETQY
j_gene: TRBJ2-7; v_gene: TRBV2; CDR3aa: ASIKGPVSYEQY
j_gene: TRBJ1-2; v_gene: TRBV4-2; CDR3aa: ASSQGHIAGYT
j_gene: TRBJ1-5; v_gene: TRBV19; CDR3aa: ASRPGLYNQPQH
j_gene: TRBJ2-1; v_gene: TRBV5-4; CDR3aa: ASQTSPGSYNEQF
j_gene: TRBJ2-5; v_gene: TRBV28; CDR3aa: ASSSGTGRKETQY